The T cell receptor beta chain under discussion was sequenced for a study of human T cells and chemical hapten exposure. This clonotype was recorded at least ten times. The library attached unique molecular identifiers to individual cDNA molecules. TCRdb redid the calling of the RACE reads with MiXCR, one entry per CDR3 protein. The table shows 25,000 to 35,000 distinct CDR3 sequences, with less than 8% occurring only once. This CDR3 region has 13 residues. CDR1 and CDR2 (germline): SEHNR, FQNEAQ (reference sequence). Trimming shortened V by 0 bases and J by 7 bases, and 9 bases separated the two germline ends. The sample's time point: healthy volunteer bleed at 2 weeks. RNA extraction used unfractionated whole blood as the source of total RNA.

Sequencing was carried out using whole blood. The chain carries TRBV7-9 and TRBJ1-1; D not resolved. The clonotype was recovered from a human donor in good health. Some clones in this sample may be carry-over from other donors' samples. CDR3 sequence: CASSLAGSDEAFF. The CDR3 bases are TGTGCCAGCAGCTTAGCAGGGAGCGATGAAGCTTTCTTT.